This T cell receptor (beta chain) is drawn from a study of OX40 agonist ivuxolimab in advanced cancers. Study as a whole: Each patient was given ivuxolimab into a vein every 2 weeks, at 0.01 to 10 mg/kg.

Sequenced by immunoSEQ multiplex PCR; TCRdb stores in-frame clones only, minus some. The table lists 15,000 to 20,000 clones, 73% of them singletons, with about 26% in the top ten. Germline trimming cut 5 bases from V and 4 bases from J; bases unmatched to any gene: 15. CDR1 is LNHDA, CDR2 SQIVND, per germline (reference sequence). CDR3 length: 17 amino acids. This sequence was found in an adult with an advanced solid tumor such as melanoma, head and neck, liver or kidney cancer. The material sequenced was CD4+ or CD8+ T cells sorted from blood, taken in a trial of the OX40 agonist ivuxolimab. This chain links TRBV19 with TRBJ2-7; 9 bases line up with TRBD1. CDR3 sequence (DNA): TGTGCCAGTAGTGAGGTTTGGTCGAGACAGGGGGGTTACGAGCAGTACTTC. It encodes CASSEVWSRQGGYEQYF. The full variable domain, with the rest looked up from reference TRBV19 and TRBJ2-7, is DGGITQSPKYLFRKEGQNVTLSCEQNLNHDAMYWYRQDPGQGLRLIYYSQIVNDFQKGDIAEGYSVSREKKESFPLTVTSAQKNPTAFYLCASSEVWSRQGGYEQYFGPGTRLTVT.